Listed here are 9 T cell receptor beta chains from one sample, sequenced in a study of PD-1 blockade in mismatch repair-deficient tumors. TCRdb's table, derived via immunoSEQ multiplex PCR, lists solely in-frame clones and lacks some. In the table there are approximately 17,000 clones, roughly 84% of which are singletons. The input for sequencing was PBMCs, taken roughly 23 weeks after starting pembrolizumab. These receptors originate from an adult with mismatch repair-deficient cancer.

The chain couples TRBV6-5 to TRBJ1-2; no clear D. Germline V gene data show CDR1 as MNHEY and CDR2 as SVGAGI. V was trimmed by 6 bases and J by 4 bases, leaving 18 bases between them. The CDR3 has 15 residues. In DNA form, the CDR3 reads TGTGCCAGCAGCCGCCAGCCGCTAGTCCGCTATGGCTACACCTTC. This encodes CASSRQPLVRYGYTF.

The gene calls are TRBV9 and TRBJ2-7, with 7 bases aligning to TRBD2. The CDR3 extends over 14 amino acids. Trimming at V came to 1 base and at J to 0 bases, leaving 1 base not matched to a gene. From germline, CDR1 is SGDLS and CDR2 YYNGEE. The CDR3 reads CASSVSGVSYEQYF. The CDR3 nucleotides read TGTGCCAGCAGCGTAAGCGGGGTCTCCTACGAGCAGTACTTC.

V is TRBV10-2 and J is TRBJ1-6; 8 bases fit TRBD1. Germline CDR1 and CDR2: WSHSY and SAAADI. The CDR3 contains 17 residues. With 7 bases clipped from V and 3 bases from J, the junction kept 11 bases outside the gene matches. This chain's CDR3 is CASTPTGDTLYNSPLHF. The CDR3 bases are TGCGCCAGCACCCCGACAGGGGATACCCTCTATAATTCACCCCTCCACTTT.

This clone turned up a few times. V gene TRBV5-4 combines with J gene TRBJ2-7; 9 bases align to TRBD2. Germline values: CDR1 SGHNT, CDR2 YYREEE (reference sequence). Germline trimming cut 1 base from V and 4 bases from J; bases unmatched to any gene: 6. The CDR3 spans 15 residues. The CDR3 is CASSLISGSIYEQYF. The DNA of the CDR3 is TGTGCCAGCAGCTTGATTAGCGGGAGTATTTACGAGCAGTACTTC.

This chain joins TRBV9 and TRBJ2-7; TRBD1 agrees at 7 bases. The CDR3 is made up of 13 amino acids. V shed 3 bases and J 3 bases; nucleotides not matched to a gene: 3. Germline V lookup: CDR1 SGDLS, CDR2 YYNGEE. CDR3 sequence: CASSAGQIYEQYF. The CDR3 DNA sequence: TGTGCCAGCAGCGCGGGACAGATCTACGAGCAGTACTTC. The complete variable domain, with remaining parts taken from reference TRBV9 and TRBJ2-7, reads DSGVTQTPKHLITATGQRVTLRCSPRSGDLSVYWYQQSLDQGLQFLIQYYNGEERAKGNILERFSAQQFPDLHSELNLSSLELGDSALYFCASSAGQIYEQYFGPGTRLTVT.

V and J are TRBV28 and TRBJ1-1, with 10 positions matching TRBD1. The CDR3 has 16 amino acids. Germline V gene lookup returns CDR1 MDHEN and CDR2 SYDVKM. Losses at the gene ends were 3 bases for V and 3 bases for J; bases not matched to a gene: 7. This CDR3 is CASSFPRTGGYTEAFF. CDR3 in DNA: TGTGCCAGCAGTTTCCCCCGGACAGGGGGTTACACTGAAGCTTTCTTT.

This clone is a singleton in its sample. The chain's CDR3 is CASSPREGPGTEAFF. The CDR3 DNA reads as TGTGCCAGCTCACCACGGGAGGGGCCGGGCACTGAAGCTTTCTTT. The V and J genes are TRBV18 and TRBJ1-1, with a possible D match to TRBD1 (5 bases). Germline CDR1 is KGHSH and CDR2 is LQKENI. The V and J ends lost 1 base and 4 bases respectively, with 13 bases between them. CDR3 length: 15 amino acids.

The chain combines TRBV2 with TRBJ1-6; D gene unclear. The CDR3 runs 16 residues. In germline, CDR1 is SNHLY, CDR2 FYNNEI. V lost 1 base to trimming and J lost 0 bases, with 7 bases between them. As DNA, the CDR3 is TGTGCCAGCAGTGAAGTTATCCCCTCCTATAATTCACCCCTCCACTTT. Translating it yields CASSEVIPSYNSPLHF.

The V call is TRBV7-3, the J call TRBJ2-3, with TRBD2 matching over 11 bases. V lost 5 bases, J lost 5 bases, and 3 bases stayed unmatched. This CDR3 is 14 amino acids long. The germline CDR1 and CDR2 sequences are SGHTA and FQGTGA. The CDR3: CASSLGLAGDTQYF. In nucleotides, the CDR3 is TGTGCCAGCAGCCTTGGACTAGCGGGAGATACGCAGTATTTT.